This T cell receptor beta chain was observed in a study of human T cells and chemical hapten exposure. Study overall: The sensitizer, 2% DPC, was used on around 2 cm by around 2 cm of upper inner arm skin. In the roughly 24-week study, patients were dosed weekly with diphenylcyclopropenone on the scalp throughout.

This clonotype was seen a handful of times. The CDR3 spans 14 residues. Germline trimming cut 3 bases from V and 6 bases from J; bases unmatched to any gene: 5. TCRdb passed the RACE reads through MiXCR, listing each CDR3 protein once. The sample includes fewer than 65,000 distinct CDR3 sequences, 9.4% of them seen just once. Time point in this sample: pre-sensitization, week 0. Treatment noted: therapeutic diphenylcyclopropenone sensitization with weekly scalp DPC. The sequenced sample was whole blood, obtained in connection with sensitization to the hapten diphenylcyclopropenone (DPC). The receptor's source is a middle-aged woman with alopecia areata. Some clones in this sample may be carry-over from other donors' samples. This chain joins TRBV12-3 or TRBV12-4 and TRBJ2-3, with 8 bases lining up with TRBD2. CDR3 in DNA: TGTGCCAGCAGTTTCTCCGGGGGGGCCGATACGCAGTATTTT. This codes for CASSFSGGADTQYF.